This record looks at one T cell receptor beta chain sequence and its context. Its antigen is unidentified. These data are taken from a study of OX40 agonist ivuxolimab in advanced cancers. TCRdb's copy holds only in-frame clones and misses some; the assay was immunoSEQ multiplex PCR. The sample consists of 26,000 or so clones, around 86% of them appearing once. Germline CDR1 SGHRS, CDR2 YFSETQ. Trimming pared 3 bases from V and 3 bases from J, leaving 18 bases between. This CDR3 spans 16 amino acids. Broader study findings: CD8+ T cells averaged more expanded clones than CD4+.

The origin of this receptor is an adult with an advanced solid tumor such as melanoma, head and neck, liver or kidney cancer. The chain is built from TRBV5-1 and TRBJ1-2, with D tentatively TRBD1 (5 bases). Sequenced here: CD4+ or CD8+ T cells sorted from blood, sampled in a trial of the OX40 agonist ivuxolimab. CDR3 sequence reads: CASSWRGGGYDYGYTF. The CDR3 DNA reads TGCGCCAGCAGCTGGAGGGGTGGGGGGTACGACTATGGCTACACCTTC.